The entry below describes one T cell receptor beta chain. The antigen is not known. This PCR relied on a set of 60 Vbeta primers and 13 Jbeta primers. Only in-frame clones appear in the TCRdb table, and some are missing; sequencing was by immunoSEQ multiplex PCR. The table includes roughly 98,000 clones, under 80% detected once. These data belong to a study of cytomegalovirus exposure and HLA in healthy donors. Broader study findings: Most TCR sequences were uncommon, yet certain public TCRs appeared in many donors. With later analysis, a missense DCLRE1C variant became linked to TCR beta V- and J-gene trimming. Most TCR beta V segments were productive about 90% or about 30% of the time in an earlier analysis. V segments that were indistinguishable, TRBV6-2 and TRBV6-3 among them, were omitted from analysis.

The CDR3 runs 14 residues. V was cut by 2 bases and J by 4 bases, with 11 bases left in between. Germline V gene data show CDR1 as LGHNA and CDR2 as YSLEER. Input material: PBMCs. The chain uses TRBV4-3 and TRBJ1-2; D gene ambiguous. This receptor was identified in a man aged 40-50 years in good health and CMV-seronegative. The CDR3 loop is CASSQTDETYGYTF. CDR3 nucleotide sequence: TGCGCCAGCAGCCAAACAGACGAAACCTATGGCTACACCTTC.